This TCR beta chain was identified in a study of CD4+ T cells in melanoma. Study-level points and caveats: A reported correlation linked neoantigen-specific CD4+ T cells to CD8+, macrophage and B cell function. Neoantigen-specific CD4+ T cells in melanoma reportedly had diverse differentiation states.

Sequencing used immunoSEQ multiplex PCR; TCRdb keeps in-frame clones, though not all of them. The sample has 18,000 or so clones, around 85% seen once. Trimming took off 4 bases at V and 3 bases at J, with 9 bases between the two ends. The CDR3 extends over 13 amino acids. Germline V gives CDR1 SGHAT, CDR2 FQDESV (reference sequence). Details on this clone: Antigen specificity is unknown.

This TCR came from a human donor with melanoma. The V gene is TRBV11-1, the J gene TRBJ1-1; D uncertain. The material sequenced was cells from a culture (not recorded whether cultured in vitro). This chain's CDR3 is CASSSVLDTEAFF. CDR3 sequence (DNA): TGTGCCAGCAGCTCCGTCCTAGACACTGAAGCTTTCTTT.